This T cell receptor (beta chain) was recorded in a study of blood T cell repertoires in COVID-19. Study-level background: Acute-phase and convalescent COVID-19 samples originated in the United States, Italy and Spain.

The germline V gene has CDR1 SGHNT and CDR2 YYREEE (reference sequence). The CDR3 runs to 15 residues. V was pared by 4 bases and J by 5 bases, with 16 bases between. In the source study's methods: The assay estimated nucleated cells by amplifying reference gene primers. Method: immunoSEQ multiplex PCR; TCRdb's copy keeps in-frame clones and lacks some. V, J and clone size are taken as reported in that table, and D and trimming were inferred from the DNA itself. Of more than 60,000 clones listed, 88% are singletons. This clone was seen a single time. Donors were grouped by their self-reported clinical history.

The sequence derives from a woman aged 40 to 50 who had recovered from COVID-19. The sequenced sample consisted of PBMCs or T cells enriched from blood (not recorded which). The chain has TRBV5-4 and TRBJ2-1; D is perhaps TRBD2 (7 bases). Here the CDR3 reads CASSPDGGANNEQFF. CDR3 bases: TGTGCCAGCAGCCCGGATGGGGGGGCGAACAATGAGCAGTTCTTC. Drawing the rest from reference TRBV5-4 and TRBJ2-1, the complete variable domain is ETGVTQSPTHLIKTRGQQVTLRCSSQSGHNTVSWYQQALGQGPQFIFQYYREEENGRGNFPPRFSGLQFPNYSSELNVNALELDDSALYLCASSPDGGANNEQFFGPGTRLTVL.